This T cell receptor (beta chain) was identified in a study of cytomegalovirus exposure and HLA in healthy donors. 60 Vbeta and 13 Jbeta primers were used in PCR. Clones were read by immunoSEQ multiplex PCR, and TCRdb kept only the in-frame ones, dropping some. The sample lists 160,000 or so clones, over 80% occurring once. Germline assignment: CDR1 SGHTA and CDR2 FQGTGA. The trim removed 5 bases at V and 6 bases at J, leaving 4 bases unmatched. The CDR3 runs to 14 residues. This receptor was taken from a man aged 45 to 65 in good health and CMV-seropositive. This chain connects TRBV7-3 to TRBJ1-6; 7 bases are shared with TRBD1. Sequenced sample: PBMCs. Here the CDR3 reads CASSLGDSNSPLHF. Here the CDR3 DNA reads TGTGCCAGCAGCCTGGGGGACAGTAATTCACCCCTCCACTTT. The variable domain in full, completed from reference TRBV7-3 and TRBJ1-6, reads GAGVSQTPSNKVTEKGKYVELRCDPISGHTALYWYRQSLGQGPEFLIYFQGTGAADDSGLPNDRFFAVRPEGSVSTLKIQRTERGDSAVYLCASSLGDSNSPLHFGNGTRLTVT.